The sequence of this T cell receptor (beta chain) was determined in a study of blood T cell repertoires in COVID-19. Whole-study context: Sites across the United States, Italy and Spain contributed samples from acute and convalescent COVID-19.

The table lists this clone with a count of one. Authors' analysis steps: Estimation of nucleated cell counts relied on the amplification of reference gene primers. Sequencing was performed with immunoSEQ multiplex PCR; in TCRdb, only in-frame clones are kept and a portion is missing. V and J calls and clone size are those listed in that table; D and trimming were worked out from the DNA. The sample lists 200,000 or so clones; around 80% were seen once. The germline CDR1 and CDR2 sequences are SGHNT and YYREEE (reference sequence). V lost 0 bases, J lost 6 bases, and 3 bases stayed unmatched. The CDR3 totals 15 residues.

The genes are TRBV5-4 and TRBJ1-6; 7 bases are a match to TRBD1. Source material: peripheral blood. The sequence came from a human donor with acute or convalescent COVID-19. The donor label of this sample is uncertain. Here the CDR3 reads CASSLEGAGNSPLHF. DNA of the CDR3: TGTGCCAGCAGCTTGGAGGGGGCTGGTAATTCACCCCTCCACTTT.